The 3 T cell receptor beta chains below all came from one sample that was sequenced in a study of cytomegalovirus exposure and HLA in healthy donors. TCRdb's table, derived via immunoSEQ multiplex PCR, lists solely in-frame clones and lacks some. This table holds under 300,000 clones, 80% to 90% found once. Material: PBMCs. Source of these receptors: a woman aged 18-30 years in good health and CMV-seronegative.

This clone was seen only once. The rearrangement joins TRBV28 to TRBJ1-2; 9 bases agree with TRBD1. V was pared by 5 bases and J by 10 bases, with 8 bases of the junction left unmatched. The CDR3 is 13 residues long. Germline V gives CDR1 MDHEN, CDR2 SYDVKM. The CDR3 nucleotides read TGTGCCAGCAGTCCGGGGACAGGGTTTATCTACACCTTC. Its protein is CASSPGTGFIYTF.

The chain recombines TRBV29-1 with TRBJ2-7; 9 positions agree with TRBD1. CDR3 length: 13 residues. The germline gives CDR1 SQVTM, CDR2 ANQGSEA. The ends lost 7 bases at V and 3 bases at J; junction bases unmatched: 7. CDR3 coding DNA: TGCAGCGGGACCGGGACAGGGCGCTACGAGCAGTACTTC. It specifies CSGTGTGRYEQYF.

The chain has TRBV6-5 and TRBJ1-5; 10 positions agree with TRBD1. CDR3 length: 15 amino acids. The germline gives CDR1 MNHEY, CDR2 SVGAGI. Trimming removed 6 bases from V and 4 bases from J; junction bases left unmatched: 6. The CDR3: CASSLMGQGNQPQHF. CDR3 DNA: TGTGCCAGCAGCCTCATGGGACAGGGGAATCAGCCCCAGCATTTT.